These 16 T cell receptor beta chains share one sample of origin, sequenced in a study of T cells after yellow fever vaccination. TCRdb ran MiXCR on the 5' RACE reads and lists one entry per CDR3 protein. The table has hundreds of thousands of distinct CDR3 sequences, around an eighth seen once; the top ten hold around 14%. Specimen: PBMCs, collected on the day of the yellow fever booster vaccination. All receptors derive from a man under 40 who received the YFV17D yellow fever vaccine.

This clonotype has only a few counts. The chain recombines TRBV7-2 with TRBJ2-3; D possibly matches TRBD1 or TRBD2 (5 bases each). V shed 3 bases and J shed 2 bases, with 9 bases lying between them. The CDR3 spans 14 residues. CDR1 is SGHTA and CDR2 is FQGNSA in the germline V gene. The CDR3 DNA sequence: TGTGCCAGCAGCTTCCCAGGGACCACAGATACGCAGTATTTT. It specifies CASSFPGTTDTQYF.

The rearrangement links TRBV6-1 to TRBJ2-3; D may be TRBD1 (6 bases). V shed 10 bases and J shed 5 bases, with 22 bases lying between them. Looked up from germline, CDR1 is MNHNS and CDR2 is SASEGT. CDR3 length: 15 amino acids. CDR3 loop: CATRKRTADLDTQYF. CDR3 nucleotide sequence: TGTGCCACCCGGAAGAGGACAGCTGATTTAGATACGCAGTATTTT.

The V call is TRBV10-3, the J call TRBJ2-7; D not resolved. The CDR3 loop spans 11 amino acids. Germline V gives CDR1 ENHRY, CDR2 SYGVKD. V gave up 5 bases and J gave up 4 bases, with 6 bases separating them. The CDR3 sequence: CAISTEYEQYF. The CDR3 DNA follows: TGTGCCATCAGTACCGAATACGAGCAGTACTTC.

This clonotype was observed at least ten times. The J gene is TRBJ2-1, the V gene TRBV10-3; no clear D gene. CDR3 length equals 13 residues. Trimming cost V 0 bases and J 7 bases, with 7 bases left between them. CDR1 is ENHRY and CDR2 is SYGVKD in the germline V gene. CDR3 sequence (DNA): TGTGCCATCAGTGAGTCCATGAGAAATGAGCAGTTCTTC. Translating it yields CAISESMRNEQFF.

Many counts were recorded for this clonotype. The rearrangement uses TRBV4-3 and TRBJ2-3; D perhaps matches TRBD2 (6 bases). The germline gives CDR1 LGHNA, CDR2 YSLEER. The V end lost 0 bases, the J end lost 5 bases, and 21 bases lay between the germline ends. This CDR3 has 18 amino acids. In nucleotides, the CDR3 is TGCGCCAGCAGCCAAGATCGGATTAGCGGAGGCAGGCAAGATACGCAGTATTTT. Amino acids: CASSQDRISGGRQDTQYF.

Many counts were recorded for this clonotype. The V call is TRBV12-3 or TRBV12-4, the J call TRBJ2-3; 7 bases agree with TRBD1. The CDR3 sequence is 16 residues long. V lost 3 bases and J lost 0; bases outside the gene matches: 6. The CDR3 nucleotides are TGTGCCAGCAGTTTTCGGGGACAGACTAGCACAGATACGCAGTATTTT. Translated: CASSFRGQTSTDTQYF.

The chain combines TRBV3-1 with TRBJ1-1; D gene unclear. The germline CDR1 and CDR2 sequences are LGHDT and YNNKEL (reference sequence). Trimming left V 2 bases short and J 6 bases short, with 13 bases between. The CDR3 runs to 14 residues. The CDR3 sequence is CASSQPGLVAEAFF. The CDR3 DNA reads as TGTGCCAGCAGCCAACCCGGTTTGGTCGCTGAAGCTTTCTTT.

The V gene is TRBV12-3 or TRBV12-4, the J gene TRBJ2-7; 10 nucleotides line up with TRBD1. CDR3 length: 17 amino acids. The ends lost 6 bases at V and 2 bases at J; junction bases unmatched: 13. This chain's CDR3 is CASSRARGQGLPYEQYF. DNA of the CDR3: TGTGCCAGCAGCCGAGCACGGGGACAGGGGCTTCCCTACGAGCAGTACTTC.

The V and J genes are TRBV6-2 or TRBV6-3 and TRBJ2-3; 9 bases line up with TRBD2. The CDR3 runs 15 residues. J was trimmed by 4 bases and V by 7 bases; bases with no gene match: 9. CDR1 is MNHEY, CDR2 SVGEGT, per germline. CDR3 loop: CASTRAGGRADTQYF. DNA for the CDR3: TGTGCCAGCACCAGAGCGGGAGGAAGAGCAGATACGCAGTATTTT.

The chain links TRBV24-1 to TRBJ2-5; 8 nucleotides agree with TRBD1. The CDR3 contains 15 residues. Germline trimming cut 3 bases from V and 4 bases from J; bases unmatched to any gene: 6. Germline assignment: CDR1 KGHDR and CDR2 SFDVKD. For the CDR3, the DNA is TGTGCCACCAGTGATGACAGGGGAAGGGTAGAGACCCAGTACTTC. Its protein is CATSDDRGRVETQYF.

The chain links TRBV12-3 or TRBV12-4 to TRBJ2-1, with 7 nucleotides matching TRBD1. The CDR3 runs 14 residues. V dropped 2 bases and J dropped 9; count of bases not matched to a gene: 7. The CDR3 nucleotides read TGTGCCAGCAGTTTACGACAGGGCATCCTTGAGCAGTTCTTC. It specifies CASSLRQGILEQFF.

V gene TRBV15 combines with J gene TRBJ2-7; unclear D gene. This CDR3 has 13 residues. The V end was cut by 5 bases, the J end by 5 bases, with 13 bases between. The germline gives CDR1 LNHNV, CDR2 YYDKDF (reference sequence). Here the CDR3 reads CATSGKVLNEQYF. CDR3 DNA: TGTGCCACCAGCGGTAAGGTCCTGAACGAGCAGTACTTC. The whole variable domain, remainder taken from reference TRBV15 and TRBJ2-7, is DAMVIQNPRYQVTQFGKPVTLSCSQTLNHNVMYWYQQKSSQAPKLLFHYYDKDFNNEADTPDNFQSRRPNTSFCFLDIRSPGLGDTAMYLCATSGKVLNEQYFGPGTRLTVT.

This chain links TRBV6-5 with TRBJ1-2, with a weak D call TRBD1 (5 bases). The CDR3 covers 16 residues. Germline assignment: CDR1 MNHEY and CDR2 SVGAGI. V was pared by 0 bases and J by 2 bases, with 13 bases between. This chain's CDR3 is CASSYSGAGTNYGYTF. DNA for the CDR3: TGTGCCAGCAGTTACTCAGGGGCAGGGACCAACTATGGCTACACCTTC.

The J gene is TRBJ2-7, the V gene TRBV28, with 7 bases that match TRBD1. Per the germline V gene, CDR1 is MDHEN and CDR2 is SYDVKM. CDR3 length equals 14 residues. The trim removed 6 bases at V and 2 bases at J, leaving 7 bases unmatched. DNA for the CDR3: TGTGCCAGCAGCCCTGGACAGGTGCCCTACGAGCAGTACTTC. The encoded protein is CASSPGQVPYEQYF.

This clonotype was detected only a few times. This rearrangement joins TRBV19 to TRBJ2-1; TRBD2 agrees at 9 bases. After removal of 6 bases from V and 1 base from J, the junction contained 13 bases not matched to a gene. Germline CDR1 is LNHDA and CDR2 is SQIVND (reference sequence). The CDR3 is made up of 18 amino acids. CDR3 DNA: TGTGCCAGTAGAGGGCTAGCGGGACCTATTGGGTCCTACAATGAGCAGTTCTTC. Translating it yields CASRGLAGPIGSYNEQFF.

This rearrangement joins TRBV5-1 to TRBJ2-7; TRBD2 agrees at 13 bases. CDR1 SGHRS and CDR2 YFSETQ come from the germline V gene. Trimming cost V 3 bases and J 3 bases; bases outside gene matches: 3. CDR3 length: 15 amino acids. For the CDR3, the DNA is TGCGCCAGCAGCTCGGGACTAGCGGGATTCTACGAGCAGTACTTC. Its protein is CASSSGLAGFYEQYF. Filled out from reference TRBV5-1 and TRBJ2-7, the complete variable domain reads KAGVTQTPRYLIKTRGQQVTLSCSPISGHRSVSWYQQTPGQGLQFLFEYFSETQRNKGNFPGRFSGRQFSNSRSEMNVSTLELGDSALYLCASSSGLAGFYEQYFGPGTRLTVT.